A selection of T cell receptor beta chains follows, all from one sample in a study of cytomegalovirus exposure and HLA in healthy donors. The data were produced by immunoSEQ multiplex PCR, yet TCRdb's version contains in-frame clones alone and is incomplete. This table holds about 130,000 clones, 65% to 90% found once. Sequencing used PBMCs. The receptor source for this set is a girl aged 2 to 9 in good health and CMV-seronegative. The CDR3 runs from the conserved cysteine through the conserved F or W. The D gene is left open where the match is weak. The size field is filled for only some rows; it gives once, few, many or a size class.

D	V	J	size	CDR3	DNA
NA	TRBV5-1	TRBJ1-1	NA	CASSSPGEVEAFF	TGCGCCAGCAGCTCCCCGGGGGAGGTTGAAGCTTTCTTT
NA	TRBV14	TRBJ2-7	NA	CASSLTYEQYF	TGTGCCAGCAGCCTAACCTACGAGCAGTACTTC
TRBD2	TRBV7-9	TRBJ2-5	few	CASSFAGGPIGETQYF	TGTGCCAGCAGCTTTGCGGGGGGGCCAATCGGAGAGACCCAGTACTTC
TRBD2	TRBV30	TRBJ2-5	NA	CAWSVVMPSGGETQYF	TGTGCCTGGAGTGTCGTTATGCCTAGCGGGGGAGAGACCCAGTACTTC
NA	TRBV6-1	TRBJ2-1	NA	CASKGSYPNEQFF	TGTGCCAGCAAGGGGTCCTATCCCAATGAGCAGTTCTTC
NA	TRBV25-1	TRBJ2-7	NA	CASSSYEQYF	TGTGCCAGCAGTTCATACGAGCAGTACTTC
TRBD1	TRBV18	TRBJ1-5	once	CASSLGQGNQPQHF	TGTGCCAGCTCGCTCGGACAGGGCAATCAGCCCCAGCATTTT
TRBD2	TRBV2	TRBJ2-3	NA	CASSAVAGATDTQYF	TGTGCCAGCAGTGCAGTAGCGGGAGCCACAGATACGCAGTATTTT
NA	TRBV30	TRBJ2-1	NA	CAWSDLRGRGEQFF	TGTGCCTGGAGTGACTTAAGGGGGCGGGGTGAGCAGTTCTTC
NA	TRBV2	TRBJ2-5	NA	CASITLRRDGRLRQETQYF	TGTGCCAGCATTACGCTCCGGCGGGACGGGAGATTGCGGCAAGAGACCCAGTACTTC
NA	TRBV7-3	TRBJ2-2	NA	CASSLIDSTGELFF	TGTGCCAGCAGCTTGATAGATAGCACCGGGGAGCTGTTTTTT
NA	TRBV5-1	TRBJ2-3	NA	CASSLEVTGGTDTQYF	TGCGCCAGCAGCTTGGAGGTGACAGGAGGCACAGATACGCAGTATTTT
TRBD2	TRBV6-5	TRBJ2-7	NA	CASCPAGGPYEQYF	TGTGCCAGCTGCCCAGCGGGGGGGCCCTACGAGCAGTACTTC
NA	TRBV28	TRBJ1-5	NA	CASSYPVGVRPQHF	TGTGCCAGCAGTTACCCCGTCGGGGTTAGGCCCCAGCATTTT
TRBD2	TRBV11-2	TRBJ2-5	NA	CASSLALAGYETQYF	TGTGCCAGCAGCTTAGCCCTAGCGGGATATGAGACCCAGTACTTC
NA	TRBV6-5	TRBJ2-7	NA	CASSLERFPYEQYF	TGTGCCAGCAGTTTAGAGCGGTTTCCCTACGAGCAGTACTTC
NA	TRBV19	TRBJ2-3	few	CASSTALEGADTQYF	TGTGCCAGTAGTACTGCCCTTGAGGGGGCAGATACGCAGTATTTT
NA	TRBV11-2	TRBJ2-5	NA	CASSRDSYLETQYF	TGTGCCAGCAGCCGTGACTCGTATCTGGAGACCCAGTACTTC